Below, 14 T cell receptor beta chains from the same sample are listed, as sequenced in a study of CD8 T cells in Susac syndrome (dated by TCRdb to about 2019). Libraries were made using the immunoSEQ multiplex PCR assay. RNA was extracted with the RNeasy kit and roughly 0.5 to 1 ug was reverse transcribed using random hexamers. TCRdb took the public reads, trimmed them with fastp at Q25, ran MiXCR for clone calling and kept in-frame beta chains. Rows with one shared CDR3 protein collapse into an entry with the most common genes and DNA. In all, the sample holds about 150,000 distinct CDR3 sequences, and roughly 94% of those were seen once. The biggest ten clones account for more than 0.065% of the sample. The sequencing sample was made of CD4+ T cells from PBMCs. The origin of the receptors is a human donor in good health.

This rearrangement joins TRBV12-3 or TRBV12-4 to TRBJ2-7, with D possibly being TRBD1 (5 bases). This CDR3 region has 12 residues. Trimming removed 3 bases from V and 6 bases from J, with 9 bases in between. The CDR3 protein is CASSFPRAEQYF. The CDR3, as DNA: TGTGCCAGCAGTTTCCCCAGGGCCGAGCAGTACTTC.

The J gene is TRBJ2-1, the V gene TRBV29-1; tentatively, D is TRBD2 (6 bases). The germline V gene encodes CDR1 SQVTM and CDR2 ANQGSEA. The V end was cut by 2 bases, the J end by 9 bases, with 20 bases between. This CDR3 comprises 15 residues. CDR3 region: CSVETPGLPVVEQFF. The CDR3 DNA reads TGCAGCGTTGAAACCCCGGGACTGCCAGTGGTTGAGCAGTTCTTC.

The genes are TRBV30 and TRBJ2-1; TRBD2 aligns across 7 bases. The V segment lost 2 bases and the J segment 7 bases; nucleotides outside the gene matches: 2. Germline V CDR1 and CDR2: GTSNPN, SVGIG (reference sequence). This CDR3 is 12 amino acids long. CDR3 sequence: CAWSQAGNEQFF. DNA for the CDR3: TGTGCCTGGAGTCAAGCGGGAAATGAGCAGTTCTTC.

This clonotype showed up just once. The rearrangement uses TRBV27 and TRBJ2-1; TRBD1 matches at 10 bases. Germline V lookup: CDR1 MNHEY, CDR2 SMNVEV (reference sequence). Trimming took 9 bases from V and 14 from J; bases not matched to a gene: 16. The CDR3 extends over 14 amino acids. The chain's CDR3 is CASTPGQGFIGEFF. The CDR3 coding sequence is TGTGCCAGTACCCCGGGACAGGGGTTCATTGGGGAGTTCTTC.

The chain employs TRBV19 and TRBJ2-7, with 9 bases matching TRBD1. The CDR3 extends over 15 amino acids. The germline V gene encodes CDR1 LNHDA and CDR2 SQIVND (reference sequence). The V and J ends lost 4 bases and 3 bases, in that order; junction bases with no gene match: 7. DNA of the CDR3: TGTGCCAGTAGTAAACAGGGGGCTAACCTCTACGAGCAGTACTTC. It codes for CASSKQGANLYEQYF.

The rearrangement links TRBV4-1 to TRBJ2-5, with 13 positions matching TRBD2. Trimming removed 2 bases from V and 5 bases from J; junction bases left unmatched: 8. The CDR3 has 17 amino acids. CDR1 and CDR2 from the germline V gene are MGHRA and YSYEKL. The CDR3: CASSQHTGTSGKETQYF. The CDR3 coding sequence is TGCGCCAGCAGCCAACATACCGGGACTAGCGGGAAGGAGACCCAGTACTTC.

The rearrangement uses TRBV18 and TRBJ2-7; unclear D gene. Germline V lookup: CDR1 KGHSH, CDR2 LQKENI. The CDR3 runs 17 residues. V was pared by 3 bases and J by 3 bases, with 21 bases between. CDR3 in amino acids: CASSPRAPTRSVYEQYF. CDR3 sequence (DNA): TGTGCCAGCTCACCCCGAGCCCCCACCCGGAGCGTCTACGAGCAGTACTTC. The full variable domain, in which reference TRBV18 and TRBJ2-7 provide the parts outside the CDR3, is NAGVMQNPRHLVRRRGQEARLRCSPMKGHSHVYWYRQLPEEGLKFMVYLQKENIIDESGMPKERFSAEFPKEGPSILRIQQVVRGDSAAYFCASSPRAPTRSVYEQYFGPGTRLTVT.

This rearrangement joins TRBV12-3 or TRBV12-4 to TRBJ2-1; D uncertain. V was shortened by 5 bases and J by 5 bases, with 4 bases between the two germline ends. The CDR3 length is 11 residues. In DNA, the CDR3 is TGTGCCAGCAGTCCTGACAATGAGCAGTTCTTC. This codes for CASSPDNEQFF.

V is TRBV12-3 or TRBV12-4 and J is TRBJ1-4; 8 nucleotides align to TRBD1. The V and J ends lost 3 bases and 10 bases, in that order; junction bases with no gene match: 13. The CDR3 consists of 16 residues. For the CDR3, the DNA is TGTGCCAGCAGTTTCACGTTGGCAGGGGGCTATGGAAAACTGTTTTTT. Protein: CASSFTLAGGYGKLFF.

The chain links TRBV27 to TRBJ2-2; 10 bases line up with TRBD2. The length of the CDR3 is 17 residues. CDR1 is MNHEY, CDR2 SMNVEV, per germline (reference sequence). Germline trimming cut 5 bases from V and 8 bases from J; bases unmatched to any gene: 14. In DNA, the CDR3 is TGTGCCAGCAGTCACGTTCTAGCGGGAGCACAGATGGGGGAGCTGTTTTTT. Its translation: CASSHVLAGAQMGELFF.

The chain couples TRBV4-1 to TRBJ2-2; 12 bases line up with TRBD2. The CDR3 consists of 17 residues. V was clipped by 4 bases and J by 7 bases; unmatched bases: 10. Per the germline V gene, CDR1 is MGHRA and CDR2 is YSYEKL. The CDR3 loop reads CASSPWTSGTNGGELFF. CDR3 in DNA: TGCGCCAGCAGCCCGTGGACTAGCGGGACGAACGGCGGGGAGCTGTTTTTT.

This sequence joins TRBV7-9 and TRBJ1-4; D gene ambiguous. The CDR3 totals 15 residues. The V gene's germline CDR1 is SEHNR and CDR2 FQNEAQ (reference sequence). Trimming took off 1 base at V and 6 bases at J, with 12 bases between the two ends. CDR3 sequence reads: CASSLGTAADEKLFF. The CDR3 DNA is TGTGCCAGCAGCTTAGGAACAGCGGCCGATGAAAAACTGTTTTTT.

The V and J genes are TRBV20-1 and TRBJ2-1; 7 bases align to TRBD2. J lost 4 bases, V lost 6 bases, and 12 bases had no gene match. The CDR3 extends over 15 amino acids. CDR1 DFQATT and CDR2 SNEGSKA come from the germline V gene (reference sequence). CDR3 protein: CSAPSGGSRYNEQFF. The CDR3 DNA reads as TGCAGTGCCCCATCTGGCGGGAGTAGGTACAATGAGCAGTTCTTC.

The V call is TRBV9, the J call TRBJ2-7, with TRBD2 identical over 14 bases. This CDR3 has 16 residues. The germline gives CDR1 SGDLS, CDR2 YYNGEE. V shed 3 bases and J 6 bases; nucleotides not matched to a gene: 8. CDR3 DNA sequence: TGTGCCAGCAGCGCACCCGGGACTAGCGGGAGAAGCGAGCAGTACTTC. Translated, it gives CASSAPGTSGRSEQYF.